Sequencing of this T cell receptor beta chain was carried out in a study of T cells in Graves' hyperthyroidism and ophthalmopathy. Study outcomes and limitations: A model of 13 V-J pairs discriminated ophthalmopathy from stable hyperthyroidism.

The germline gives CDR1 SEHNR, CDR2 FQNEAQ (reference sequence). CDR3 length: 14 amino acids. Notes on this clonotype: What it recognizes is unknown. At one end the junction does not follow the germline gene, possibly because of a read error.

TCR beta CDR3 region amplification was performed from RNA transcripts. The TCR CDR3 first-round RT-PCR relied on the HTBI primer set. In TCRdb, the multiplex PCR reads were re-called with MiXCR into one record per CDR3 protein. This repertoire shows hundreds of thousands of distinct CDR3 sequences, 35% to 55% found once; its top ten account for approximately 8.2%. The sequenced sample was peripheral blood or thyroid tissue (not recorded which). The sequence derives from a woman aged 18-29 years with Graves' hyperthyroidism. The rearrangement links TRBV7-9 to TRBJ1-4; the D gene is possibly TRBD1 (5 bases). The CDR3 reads CASSERGRAEKLFF. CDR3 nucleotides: TGCGCCAGCAGCGAGCGGGGGAGGGCTGAAAAACTGTTTTTT.